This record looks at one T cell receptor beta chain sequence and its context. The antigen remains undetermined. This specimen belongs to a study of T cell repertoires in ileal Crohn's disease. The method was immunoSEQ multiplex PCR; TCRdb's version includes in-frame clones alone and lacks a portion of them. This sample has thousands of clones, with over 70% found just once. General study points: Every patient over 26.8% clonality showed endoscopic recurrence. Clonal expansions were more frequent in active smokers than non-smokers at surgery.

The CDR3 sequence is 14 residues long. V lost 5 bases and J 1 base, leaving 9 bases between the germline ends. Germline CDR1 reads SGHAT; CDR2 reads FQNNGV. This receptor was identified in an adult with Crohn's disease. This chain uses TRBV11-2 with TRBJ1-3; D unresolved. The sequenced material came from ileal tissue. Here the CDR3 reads CASSPPGSGNTIYF. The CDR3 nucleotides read TGTGCCAGCAGCCCGCCGGGGTCTGGAAACACCATATATTTT.